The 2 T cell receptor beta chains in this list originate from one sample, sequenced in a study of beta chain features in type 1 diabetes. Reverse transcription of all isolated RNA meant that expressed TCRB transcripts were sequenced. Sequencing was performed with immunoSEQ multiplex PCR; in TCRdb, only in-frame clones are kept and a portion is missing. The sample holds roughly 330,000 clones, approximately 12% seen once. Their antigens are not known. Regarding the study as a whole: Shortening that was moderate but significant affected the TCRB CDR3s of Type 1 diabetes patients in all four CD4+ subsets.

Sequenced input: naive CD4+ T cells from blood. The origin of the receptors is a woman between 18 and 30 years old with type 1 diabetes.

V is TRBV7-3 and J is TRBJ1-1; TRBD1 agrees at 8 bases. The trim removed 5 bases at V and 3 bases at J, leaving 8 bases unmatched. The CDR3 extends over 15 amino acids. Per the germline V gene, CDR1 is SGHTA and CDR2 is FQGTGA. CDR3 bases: TGTGCCAGCAGCCAGAACAGGGGGTGGGACACTGAAGCTTTCTTT. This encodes CASSQNRGWDTEAFF. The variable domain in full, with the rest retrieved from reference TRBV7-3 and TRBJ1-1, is GAGVSQTPSNKVTEKGKYVELRCDPISGHTALYWYRQSLGQGPEFLIYFQGTGAADDSGLPNDRFFAVRPEGSVSTLKIQRTERGDSAVYLCASSQNRGWDTEAFFGQGTRLTVV.

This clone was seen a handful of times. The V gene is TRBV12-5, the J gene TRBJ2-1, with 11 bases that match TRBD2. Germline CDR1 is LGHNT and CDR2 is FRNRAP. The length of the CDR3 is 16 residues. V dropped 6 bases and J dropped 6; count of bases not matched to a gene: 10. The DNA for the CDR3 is TGTGCTAGTGGCCGAGCCGGTACTAGCGGGAGCAATGAGCAGTTCTTC. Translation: CASGRAGTSGSNEQFF.